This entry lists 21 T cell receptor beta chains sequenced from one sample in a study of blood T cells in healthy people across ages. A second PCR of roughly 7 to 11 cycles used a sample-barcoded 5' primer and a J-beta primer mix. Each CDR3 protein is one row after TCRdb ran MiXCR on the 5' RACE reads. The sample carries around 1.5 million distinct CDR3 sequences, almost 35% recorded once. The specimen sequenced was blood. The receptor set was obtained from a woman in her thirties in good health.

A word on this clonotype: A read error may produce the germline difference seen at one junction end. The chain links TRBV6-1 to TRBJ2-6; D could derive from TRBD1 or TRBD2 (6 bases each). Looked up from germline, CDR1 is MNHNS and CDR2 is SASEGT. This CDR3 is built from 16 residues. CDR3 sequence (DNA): TGTGCCAGCAGAGGAGGGACGTTCTGGGGGGCCGACGTCCTGACTTTC. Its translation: CASRGGTFWGADVLTF.

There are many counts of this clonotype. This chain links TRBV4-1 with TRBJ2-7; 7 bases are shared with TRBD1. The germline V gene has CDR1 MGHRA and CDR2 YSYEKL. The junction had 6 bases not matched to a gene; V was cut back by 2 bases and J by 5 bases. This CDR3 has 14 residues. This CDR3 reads CASSQTGVDDEQYF. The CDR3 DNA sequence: TGCGCCAGCAGCCAAACAGGGGTGGATGACGAGCAGTACTTC.

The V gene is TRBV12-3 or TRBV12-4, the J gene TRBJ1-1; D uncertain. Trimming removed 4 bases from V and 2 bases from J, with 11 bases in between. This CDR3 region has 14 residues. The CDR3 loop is CASSYLPVNTEAFF. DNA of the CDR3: TGTGCCAGCAGTTACCTCCCGGTTAACACTGAAGCTTTCTTT.

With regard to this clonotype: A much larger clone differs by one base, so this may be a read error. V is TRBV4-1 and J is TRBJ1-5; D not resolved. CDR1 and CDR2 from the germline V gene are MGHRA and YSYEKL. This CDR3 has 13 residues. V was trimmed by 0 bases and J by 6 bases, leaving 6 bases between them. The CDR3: CASSQEWAQPQHF. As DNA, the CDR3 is TGCGCCAGCAGCCAAGAATGGGCTCAGCCCCAGCATTTT.

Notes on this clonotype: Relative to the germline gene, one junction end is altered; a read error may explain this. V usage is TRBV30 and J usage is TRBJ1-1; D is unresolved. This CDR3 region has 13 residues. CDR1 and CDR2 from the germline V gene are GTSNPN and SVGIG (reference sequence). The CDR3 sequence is CARSTIWDTEAFF. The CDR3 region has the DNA TGTGCCAGGAGTACAATATGGGATACTGAAGCTTTCTTT.

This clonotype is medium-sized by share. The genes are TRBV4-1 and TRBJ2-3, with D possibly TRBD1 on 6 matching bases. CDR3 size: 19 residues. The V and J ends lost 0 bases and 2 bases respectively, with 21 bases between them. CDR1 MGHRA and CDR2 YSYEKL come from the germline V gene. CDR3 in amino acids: CASSQDEGGGLSVTDTQYF. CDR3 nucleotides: TGCGCCAGCAGCCAAGATGAAGGGGGTGGGCTCTCCGTCACAGATACGCAGTATTTT.

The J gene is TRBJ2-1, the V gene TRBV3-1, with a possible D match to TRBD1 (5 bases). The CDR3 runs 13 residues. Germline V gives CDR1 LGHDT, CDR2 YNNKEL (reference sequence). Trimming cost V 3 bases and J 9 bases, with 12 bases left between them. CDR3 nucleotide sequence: TGTGCCAGCAGCCACTCATCAGGGTCTGAGCAGTTCTTC. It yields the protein CASSHSSGSEQFF.

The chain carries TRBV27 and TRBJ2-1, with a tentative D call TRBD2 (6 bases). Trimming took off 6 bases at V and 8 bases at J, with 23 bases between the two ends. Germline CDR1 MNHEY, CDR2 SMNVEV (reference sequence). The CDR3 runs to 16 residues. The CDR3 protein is CASSTPSSLARYEQFF. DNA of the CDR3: TGTGCCAGCAGCACCCCCTCCAGTCTAGCGAGGTATGAGCAGTTCTTC.

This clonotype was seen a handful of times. The CDR3 nucleotides are TGTGCCAGCAGCGGACAGGGGTTTGAGCAGTTCTTC. Translated, it gives CASSGQGFEQFF. The genes are TRBV5-6 and TRBJ2-1; 9 bases line up with TRBD1. V was clipped by 4 bases and J by 9 bases; unmatched bases: 2. Germline V lookup: CDR1 SGHDT, CDR2 YYEEEE. There are 12 residues in the CDR3.

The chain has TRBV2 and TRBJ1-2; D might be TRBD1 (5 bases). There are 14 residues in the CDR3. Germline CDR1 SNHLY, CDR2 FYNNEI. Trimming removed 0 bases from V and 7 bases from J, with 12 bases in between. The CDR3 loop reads CASSEARGISGYTF. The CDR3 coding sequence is TGTGCCAGCAGTGAAGCGAGGGGTATTAGTGGCTACACCTTC.

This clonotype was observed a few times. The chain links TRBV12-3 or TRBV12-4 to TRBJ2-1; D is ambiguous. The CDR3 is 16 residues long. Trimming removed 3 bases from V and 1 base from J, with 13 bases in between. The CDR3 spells CASSFEVGQSYNEQFF. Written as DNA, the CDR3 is TGTGCCAGCAGTTTTGAGGTGGGCCAATCCTACAATGAGCAGTTCTTC.

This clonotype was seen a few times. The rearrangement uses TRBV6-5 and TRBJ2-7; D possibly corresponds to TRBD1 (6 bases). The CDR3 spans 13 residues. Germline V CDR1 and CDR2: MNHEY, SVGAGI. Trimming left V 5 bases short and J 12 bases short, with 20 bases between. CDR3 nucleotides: TGTGCCAGCAGTCCCAAGGGGACATCCTCGGGGTACTTC. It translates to CASSPKGTSSGYF.

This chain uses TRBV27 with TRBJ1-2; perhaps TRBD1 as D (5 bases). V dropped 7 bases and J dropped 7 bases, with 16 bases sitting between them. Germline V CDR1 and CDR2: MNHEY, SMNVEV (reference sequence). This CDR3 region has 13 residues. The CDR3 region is CASTPGRGVGYTF. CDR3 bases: TGTGCCAGCACCCCAGGGCGAGGCGTTGGCTACACCTTC.

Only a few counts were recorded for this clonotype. The CDR3 sequence is CSAPNLLGSVWDNEQFF. CDR3 nucleotides: TGCAGTGCTCCCAACCTCCTGGGCTCGGTTTGGGACAATGAGCAGTTCTTC. V gene TRBV20-1 combines with J gene TRBJ2-1; D is ambiguous. The CDR3 covers 17 residues. The V gene lost 5 bases and the J gene lost 5 bases, with 25 bases spanning the gap. Looked up from germline, CDR1 is DFQATT and CDR2 is SNEGSKA (reference sequence).

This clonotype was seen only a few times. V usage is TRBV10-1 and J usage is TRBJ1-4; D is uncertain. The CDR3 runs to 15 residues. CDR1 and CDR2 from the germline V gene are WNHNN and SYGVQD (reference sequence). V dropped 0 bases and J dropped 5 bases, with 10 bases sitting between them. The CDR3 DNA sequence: TGCGCCAGCAGTGAGTCGTGGCTTACCAATGAAAAACTGTTTTTT. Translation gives CASSESWLTNEKLFF.

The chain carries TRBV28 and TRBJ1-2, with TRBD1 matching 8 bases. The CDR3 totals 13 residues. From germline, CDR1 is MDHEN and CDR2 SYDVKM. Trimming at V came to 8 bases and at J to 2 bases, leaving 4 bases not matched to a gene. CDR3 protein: CASYRTGNYGYTF. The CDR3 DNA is TGTGCCAGCTATCGGACAGGGAACTATGGCTACACCTTC.

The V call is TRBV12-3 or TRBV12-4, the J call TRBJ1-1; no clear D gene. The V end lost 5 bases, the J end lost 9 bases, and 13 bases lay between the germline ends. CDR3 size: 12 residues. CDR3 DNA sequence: TGTGCCAGCAGTCCTGGACTGATCCAAGCTTTCTTT. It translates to CASSPGLIQAFF.

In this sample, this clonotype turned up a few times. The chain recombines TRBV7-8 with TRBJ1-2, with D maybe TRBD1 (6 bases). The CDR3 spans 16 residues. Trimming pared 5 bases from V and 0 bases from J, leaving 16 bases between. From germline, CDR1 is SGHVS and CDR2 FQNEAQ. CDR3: CASSRGGHPANYGYTF. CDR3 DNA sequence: TGTGCCAGCAGCCGGGGGGGGCATCCAGCTAACTATGGCTACACCTTC.

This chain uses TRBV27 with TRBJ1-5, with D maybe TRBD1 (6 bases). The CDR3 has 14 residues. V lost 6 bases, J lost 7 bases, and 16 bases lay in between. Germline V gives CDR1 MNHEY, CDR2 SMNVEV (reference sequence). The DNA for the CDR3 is TGTGCCAGCAGCCACACAGGGCGTGGACAGCCCCAGCATTTT. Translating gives CASSHTGRGQPQHF.

CDR3 nucleotides: TGCGCCAGCATGTCCCGGGACAGGGGAATGAACACTGAAGCTTTCTTT. Its translation is CASMSRDRGMNTEAFF. This sequence joins TRBV5-1 and TRBJ1-1; 10 positions agree with TRBD1. This CDR3 has 16 amino acids. Per germline, CDR1 SGHRS and CDR2 YFSETQ. V lost 6 bases, J lost 0 bases, and 8 bases stayed unmatched.

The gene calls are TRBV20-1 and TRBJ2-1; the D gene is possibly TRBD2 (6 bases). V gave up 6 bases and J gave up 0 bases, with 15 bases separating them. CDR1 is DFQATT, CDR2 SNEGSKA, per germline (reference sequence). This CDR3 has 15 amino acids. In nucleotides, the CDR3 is TGCAGTGCACTGGGACTGGCGGGCTCCTACAATGAGCAGTTCTTC. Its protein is CSALGLAGSYNEQFF.